The entry below gives a single TCR beta chain sequence along with its context. What it binds is not known. These data are taken from a study of CD8+CD57+ T cells in acquired aplastic anemia. Whole-study results and caveats: Approximately 27 CD8+ CDR3 sequences occurred in both the patients and the controls.

The authors sequenced patients whose flow cytometry had shown CD8+CD57+ cell expansion. Per germline, CDR1 SGHKS and CDR2 YYEKEE (reference sequence). V dropped 7 bases and J dropped 4; count of bases not matched to a gene: 13. The length of the CDR3 is 15 residues. The template for TCR beta VDJ and CDR3 sequence profiling was genomic DNA. TCRdb re-called the reads through MiXCR, storing one row per CDR3 protein. The table has some 200,000 distinct CDR3 sequences, about half seen once. V usage is TRBV5-5 and J usage is TRBJ1-2; 7 nucleotides agree with TRBD1. The receptor's source is a human donor with aplastic anemia. Input material: sorted CD4+, CD8+, or CD8+CD57+ T cells (not recorded which) from PBMCs. CDR3 DNA sequence: TGTGCCAGCCATTTGAACAGGGGCGGAAGCTATGGCTACACCTTC. This translates into CASHLNRGGSYGYTF.